Shown below are 7 T cell receptor beta chains from a single sample sequenced in a study of Ad26.COV2.S vaccination and SARS-CoV-2 variants. The protocol was immunoSEQ multiplex PCR, while the TCRdb copy is restricted to in-frame clones and leaves out a portion. This table has tens of thousands of clones, approximately 86% appearing once. The sample consisted of peripheral blood, taken after recovery from COVID-19. All receptors come from a human donor who had recovered from COVID-19.

This sequence joins TRBV28 and TRBJ2-1; D uncertain. The CDR3 is 14 amino acids. CDR1 and CDR2 (germline): MDHEN, SYDVKM. V was pared by 2 bases and J by 6 bases, with 11 bases between. The CDR3 region has the DNA TGTGCCAGCAGTTTAGATCCCCTTCGCAATGAGCAGTTCTTC. Translation: CASSLDPLRNEQFF.

This chain connects TRBV5-1 to TRBJ2-1; 10 bases map to TRBD2. The CDR3 runs 14 residues. With 4 bases clipped from V and 9 bases from J, the junction kept 7 bases outside the gene matches. CDR1 SGHRS and CDR2 YFSETQ come from the germline V gene. CDR3 region: CASSPGTSEFEQFF. The DNA of the CDR3 is TGCGCCAGCAGCCCCGGGACTAGCGAGTTTGAGCAGTTCTTC.

The chain joins TRBV6-5 to TRBJ2-5; the D gene is possibly TRBD1 (5 bases). Germline V gene sequence: CDR1 MNHEY, CDR2 SVGAGI. V shed 2 bases and J shed 4 bases, with 14 bases lying between them. The CDR3 is 15 residues long. In DNA, the CDR3 is TGTGCCAGCAGTTACGGGGCAGGATTACTAGAGACCCAGTACTTC. Translated: CASSYGAGLLETQYF.

This chain connects TRBV6-5 to TRBJ2-1, with D maybe TRBD2 (5 bases). Trimming removed 6 bases at V and 6 bases at J, with 18 bases between. Germline CDR1 is MNHEY and CDR2 is SVGAGI. The CDR3 loop spans 15 amino acids. The DNA of the CDR3 is TGTGCCAGCAGCCCGGCGGGTCCTTTACGCAATGAGCAGTTCTTC. Residues: CASSPAGPLRNEQFF.

This clone was detected once. The rearrangement joins TRBV10-3 to TRBJ1-5; the D is unclear. Trimming stripped 2 bases from V and 4 bases from J, with 9 bases between. The germline CDR1 and CDR2 sequences are ENHRY and SYGVKD. The CDR3 consists of 14 residues. The CDR3 loop reads CAISENRDNQPQHF. The CDR3 DNA reads as TGTGCCATCAGTGAGAACAGAGATAATCAGCCCCAGCATTTT.

This chain joins TRBV7-3 and TRBJ1-2; D possibly corresponds to TRBD1 (5 bases). The CDR3 has 14 residues. V lost 0 bases to trimming and J lost 7 bases, with 12 bases between them. Germline values: CDR1 SGHTA, CDR2 FQGTGA. The CDR3 bases are TGTGCCAGCAGCTTAACCGGGCAGGGCCCTGGCTACACCTTC. This gives the protein CASSLTGQGPGYTF.

The CDR3 sequence: CASSTSGSTQYF. Written as DNA, the CDR3 is TGTGCCAGCAGCACCAGCGGGAGTACGCAGTATTTT. The rearrangement links TRBV2 to TRBJ2-3, with 8 bases fitting TRBD2. The V gene end was trimmed by 6 bases and the J gene end by 8 bases; junction bases not matched to a gene: 4. Germline CDR1 and CDR2: SNHLY and FYNNEI. CDR3 length: 12 amino acids.